This is a list of T cell receptor beta chains from one sample in a study of blood T cell repertoires in COVID-19. The data were produced by immunoSEQ multiplex PCR, yet TCRdb's version contains in-frame clones alone and is incomplete. The table lists about 72,000 clones, about 80% of them singletons. The sequenced sample consisted of peripheral blood. All receptors derive from a human donor in a cohort sampled during active COVID-19. The CDR3 runs from the conserved cysteine through the conserved F or W. The D gene is left open where the match is weak. Size is omitted from some rows. Given values are once, few, many or a class for expanded clones.

cdr3_nt cdr3_aa j_call d_call v_call clone_size
TGTGCCAGCAGCCTCAATGGGGGAGCGGGGGCCGACGAGCAGTACTTC CASSLNGGAGADEQYF TRBJ2-7 TRBD2 TRBV7-6 .
TGCAGCGTTGATAGTTCGGGACAGCTCACTGAAGCTTTCTTT CSVDSSGQLTEAFF TRBJ1-1 TRBD1 TRBV29-1 .
TGCGCCAGCCGGAACCCGGGACAATATTATGGCTACACCTTC CASRNPGQYYGYTF TRBJ1-2 . TRBV5-1 .
TGTGCCAGCAGCGTACAAGCTAGCGAGTTCTACGAGCAGTACTTC CASSVQASEFYEQYF TRBJ2-7 . TRBV9 once
TGTGCCAGCAGCTCCAAGGCAGTGCAGGGTGGGGAGACCCAGTACTTC CASSSKAVQGGETQYF TRBJ2-5 . TRBV7-9 .
TGTGCCAGCAGCTTCCAGGGGGCCGTGAATGGCTACACCTTC CASSFQGAVNGYTF TRBJ1-2 TRBD1 TRBV14 .
TGTGCCAGCAGTCGGTCAGGGAATGGGGGCTACACCTTC CASSRSGNGGYTF TRBJ1-2 . TRBV6-5 .
TGTGCCAGCAGTCCCGAGACAGTTTTGTCTGAAGCTTTCTTT CASSPETVLSEAFF TRBJ1-1 . TRBV3-1/TRBV3-2 .
TGTGCCAGCAGCACAGACAGCTCTGGGGCCAACGTCCTGACTTTC CASSTDSSGANVLTF TRBJ2-6 . TRBV6-2/TRBV6-3 few
TGTGCCATCAGGGACAGTCCGTCGAGGGAGCAGTACTTC CAIRDSPSREQYF TRBJ2-7 . TRBV10-3 .
TGTGCCAGAAGCGGGGGAAAAGTGGATGAGCAGTTCTTC CARSGGKVDEQFF TRBJ2-1 TRBD2 TRBV2 .
TGTGCCAGCAGCTTAGGCCCTAGCGGGGCTTCCTACGAGCAGTACTTC CASSLGPSGASYEQYF TRBJ2-7 TRBD2 TRBV7-2 .
TGTGCCAGCAGCCAAGATGGACTCAGAAATGAAAAACTGTTTTTT CASSQDGLRNEKLFF TRBJ1-4 . TRBV4-2 few
TGTGCCAGCAGACGCGGGGTAGCGGGGGTCACAGATACGCAGTATTTT CASRRGVAGVTDTQYF TRBJ2-3 TRBD2 TRBV7-9 few
TGTGCCAGCAGTCCCTCCAGGGTAGGAACTGAAGCTTTCTTT CASSPSRVGTEAFF TRBJ1-1 . TRBV2 .
TGCGCCAGCAGCCAAGATGTGGGCGGGGGGGCCTACGAGCAGTACTTC CASSQDVGGGAYEQYF TRBJ2-7 TRBD2 TRBV4-1 .
TGTGCCAGCAGCCAAGAAGGTTTACGGGACAGGGGTCTGGAGCAGTACTTC CASSQEGLRDRGLEQYF TRBJ2-7 TRBD1 TRBV3-1/TRBV3-2 .
TGTGCCAGCAGCCAAGATTGGGCCCGGGGGTATACGCAGTATTTT CASSQDWARGYTQYF TRBJ2-3 . TRBV3-1/TRBV3-2 .
TGTGCCAGCAGTTACTCGAGGAGGGCCAACTATGGCTACACCTTC CASSYSRRANYGYTF TRBJ1-2 . TRBV6-5 .
TGTGCCAGCTCACCACCGGGACAGGGTTTCTCTGGGGCCAACGTCCTGACTTTC CASSPPGQGFSGANVLTF TRBJ2-6 TRBD1 TRBV18 .
TGTGCCAGCAGCCAAGCTGGCGGCTACACCTTC CASSQAGGYTF TRBJ1-2 . TRBV3-1/TRBV3-2 .
TGTGCCAGCAGCTTAGGGGTGGGAGTGGATCAGCCCCAGCATTTT CASSLGVGVDQPQHF TRBJ1-5 . TRBV7-8 few
TGTGCCAGTAGTATAGGGCACGGGCAGGGAAATCAGCCCCAGCATTTT CASSIGHGQGNQPQHF TRBJ1-5 . TRBV19 .
TGTGCCAGCAGCCAAATGGGGGGGACGGATACGAACACTGAAGCTTTCTTT CASSQMGGTDTNTEAFF TRBJ1-1 . TRBV3-1/TRBV3-2 .
TGTGCCAGCAGTCCACAGGTCGGCAACTATGGCTACACCTTC CASSPQVGNYGYTF TRBJ1-2 . TRBV6-2/TRBV6-3 .
TGCGCCAGCAGCTTGATAGGGACTTACACTGAAGCTTTCTTT CASSLIGTYTEAFF TRBJ1-1 . TRBV5-1 .
TGTGCCAGCTCACCACGGGCGGGGACGAACACCGGGGAGCTGTTTTTT CASSPRAGTNTGELFF TRBJ2-2 . TRBV18 .
TGTGCCAGCAGGGAACAGGTTAATCAGCCCCAGCATTTT CASREQVNQPQHF TRBJ1-5 . TRBV2 .
TGTGCCATTTCGGACAGGCAGTTCTACGAGCAGTACTTC CAISDRQFYEQYF TRBJ2-7 TRBD1 TRBV10-3 .
TGCGCCAGCAGCGCCGCAGGGGCGACTAACACCATATATTTT CASSAAGATNTIYF TRBJ1-3 . TRBV5-1 .
TGTGCCAGCAGCTTCAGGGCCGCCTACGAGCAGTACTTC CASSFRAAYEQYF TRBJ2-7 . TRBV7-2 .
TGTGCCAGCAGCACAGGTTCCGTCGGGGCCAACGTCCTGACTTTC CASSTGSVGANVLTF TRBJ2-6 . TRBV25-1 .
TGTGCTAGTGGTTTATTGGTAGCGGTGGATGGCTACACCTTC CASGLLVAVDGYTF TRBJ1-2 . TRBV12-5 .
TGTGCCAGCAGCCCACCCCGGCTAGCGGGGGTCAACGAGCAGTACTTC CASSPPRLAGVNEQYF TRBJ2-7 TRBD2 TRBV6-2/TRBV6-3 few
TGTGCCAGCAGCCTCACCGGACTAGCGAACAATGAGCAGTTCTTC CASSLTGLANNEQFF TRBJ2-1 TRBD2 TRBV11-2 once
TGTGCCTGGACTGGACAGGGGGATAGGGGCTACACCTTC CAWTGQGDRGYTF TRBJ1-2 TRBD1 TRBV30 .
TGTGCCAGCAGCTCGGGTGGGACAGCTTCGAACACCGGGGAGCTGTTTTTT CASSSGGTASNTGELFF TRBJ2-2 TRBD1 TRBV7-8 once
TGTGCCAGCTCTCCCCCGGAGGACAATGAGCAGTTCTTC CASSPPEDNEQFF TRBJ2-1 . TRBV3-1/TRBV3-2 .
TGTGCCAGCTCACCGACAGCTCAGAATGAAAAACTGTTTTTT CASSPTAQNEKLFF TRBJ1-4 . TRBV18 .
TGTGCCAGCAGCTTGTCTGGACAACCCTACAATGAGCAGTTCTTC CASSLSGQPYNEQFF TRBJ2-1 . TRBV5-4 .
TGTGCCAGCAGTGATCGGAGAACAGGGACCTACGAGCAGTACTTC CASSDRRTGTYEQYF TRBJ2-7 . TRBV2 .
TGTGCCAGCAGCCCCGGGGGGGGCTCCTCTGGAAACACCATATATTTT CASSPGGGSSGNTIYF TRBJ1-3 . TRBV5-6 once
TGTGCCAGCTCACCAGATAGCGGAACCAAAAACATTCAGTACTTC CASSPDSGTKNIQYF TRBJ2-4 . TRBV18 once
TGTGCCAGCTCACCGCCAAGGGCTACCGGGACAGGGTATGGCTACACCTTC CASSPPRATGTGYGYTF TRBJ1-2 TRBD1 TRBV18 once
TGTGCCAGCAGCCAAGGAGCGGCGACGGGAGAGACCCAGTACTTC CASSQGAATGETQYF TRBJ2-5 . TRBV4-2 .
TGTGCCAGCAGCGAACGGGACAGGGCCCTCCAGTACTTC CASSERDRALQYF TRBJ2-7 TRBD1 TRBV11-3 .
TGCGCCAGCAGTCAGGTGGCGTTAACTAATGAAAAACTGTTTTTT CASSQVALTNEKLFF TRBJ1-4 . TRBV4-1 .